This entry describes one T cell receptor beta chain. Enrolled through a virtual design, the participants were between roughly 18 and 100 years of age and came from about two dozen US areas. Allocation to cohorts depended on clinical history reported by the participants. The data derive from a study of blood T cell repertoires in COVID-19. Whole-study context: The United States, Italy and Spain were the sources of the acute and convalescent COVID-19 samples.

Original data processing: Reference gene primers were amplified, and this amplification served to estimate nucleated cell counts. Here immunoSEQ multiplex PCR was the method, and the copy in TCRdb shows in-frame clones only, minus some. Clone size and V and J calls were adopted from that table, with D and trimming inferred from the DNA. This sample yields roughly 69,000 clones, of which roughly 80% are seen a single time; approximately 3.5% belongs to the top ten. The receptor comes from a woman aged 40-49 years with acute COVID-19. The sequenced sample was PBMCs or T cells enriched from blood (not recorded which).

CDR3 coding DNA: TGCGCCAGCAGTCAACAGGTCAATGAGCAGTTCTTC. The encoded protein is CASSQQVNEQFF. The chain uses TRBV23-1 and TRBJ2-1; D is ambiguous. TRBV23-1 is flagged as an ORF with uncertain function. Trimming took 2 bases from V and 6 from J, leaving 5 bases between them. The CDR3 extends over 12 amino acids.